The 26 T cell receptor beta chains below all came from one sample that was sequenced in a study of T cells in Graves' hyperthyroidism and ophthalmopathy. TCR beta CDR3 regions were amplified from RNA transcripts. The HTBI primer set drove a first-round RT-PCR of the TCR CDR3. Each CDR3 protein is one row after TCRdb ran MiXCR on the multiplex PCR reads. The sample holds roughly 720,000 distinct CDR3 sequences, 15% to 20% seen once. Material: blood. These TCRs come from a man aged 45-60 years with Graves' hyperthyroidism.

This clonotype has at least ten counts. The chain combines TRBV9 with TRBJ1-2, with D unclear. This CDR3 has 14 amino acids. Germline V lookup: CDR1 SGDLS, CDR2 YYNGEE. The ends were cut back, 0 bases at V and 6 bases at J, with 12 bases in the middle. The CDR3 spells CASSVGDTGHGYTF. The CDR3 DNA reads as TGTGCCAGCAGCGTAGGGGATACCGGACATGGCTACACCTTC.

The genes are TRBV19 and TRBJ2-1; D is perhaps TRBD1 or TRBD2 (6 bases each). The CDR3 runs to 13 residues. Deletions cut 3 bases from V and 8 bases from J, with 11 bases between. CDR1 and CDR2 (germline): LNHDA, SQIVND (reference sequence). The CDR3 loop reads CASSIKRGHEQFF. In DNA form, the CDR3 reads TGTGCCAGTAGTATTAAACGGGGGCATGAGCAGTTCTTC.

The chain combines TRBV7-2 with TRBJ1-2; D ambiguous. Germline assignment: CDR1 SGHTA and CDR2 FQGNSA. The CDR3 is made up of 12 amino acids. Deletions cut 4 bases from V and 8 bases from J, with 11 bases between. CDR3 nucleotide sequence: TGTGCCAGCAGCTACTCTTACGGAGGCTACACCTTC. Protein sequence: CASSYSYGGYTF.

This clonotype was seen a few times. The chain couples TRBV5-5 to TRBJ2-7; 7 bases fit TRBD1. The CDR3 spans 13 residues. V was clipped by 2 bases and J by 5 bases; unmatched bases: 4. Germline assignment: CDR1 SGHKS and CDR2 YYEKEE (reference sequence). CDR3 sequence reads: CASSFNRGNEQYF. Written as DNA, the CDR3 is TGTGCCAGCAGCTTTAACAGGGGAAACGAGCAGTACTTC.

There are many counts of this clonotype. V usage is TRBV7-2 and J usage is TRBJ2-5; D gene ambiguous. The germline CDR1 and CDR2 sequences are SGHTA and FQGNSA. This CDR3 is built from 14 residues. V lost 1 base and J lost 2, with 8 bases in between. The CDR3 nucleotides are TGTGCCAGCAGCTTAGTGGCAGATCAAGAGACCCAGTACTTC. Amino acid sequence: CASSLVADQETQYF.

This clonotype was recorded at least ten times. The chain uses TRBV29-1 and TRBJ2-3, with 9 bases identical to TRBD2. The J segment lost 2 bases and the V segment lost 4 bases, leaving 4 bases of the junction unmatched. This CDR3 has 14 residues. Germline values: CDR1 SQVTM, CDR2 ANQGSEA. Written as DNA, the CDR3 is TGCAGCGTTGTCCGGACTAGCGACACAGATACGCAGTATTTT. Protein: CSVVRTSDTDTQYF.

The V gene is TRBV19, the J gene TRBJ2-7, with 13 positions matching TRBD2. The CDR3 spans 15 residues. Germline CDR1 reads LNHDA; CDR2 reads SQIVND (reference sequence). V lost 0 bases and J lost 9; bases outside the gene matches: 5. Written as DNA, the CDR3 is TGTGCCAGTAGTATAGAACTAGCGGGAGGGCCGTGGCAGTACTTC. Residues: CASSIELAGGPWQYF.

The V and J genes are TRBV13 and TRBJ2-3; 7 bases are a match to TRBD2. The CDR3 has 15 amino acids. Trimming removed 4 bases from V and 2 bases from J; junction bases left unmatched: 6. Germline V CDR1 and CDR2: PRHDT, FYEKMQ (reference sequence). The CDR3 nucleotides are TGTGCCAGCAGCTCGAGGGACTACAACACAGATACGCAGTATTTT. Its protein is CASSSRDYNTDTQYF.

This clonotype was observed many times. The J gene is TRBJ2-3, the V gene TRBV27, with 8 bases fitting TRBD2. Germline V CDR1 and CDR2: MNHEY, SMNVEV (reference sequence). The V segment lost 6 bases and the J segment 2 bases; nucleotides outside the gene matches: 4. The CDR3 runs to 14 residues. The CDR3 sequence: CASRLAALTDTQYF. CDR3 nucleotide sequence: TGTGCCAGCAGACTAGCGGCCCTCACAGATACGCAGTATTTT.

A few counts support this clonotype. V is TRBV7-9 and J is TRBJ2-3; 9 bases map to TRBD1. Germline V gives CDR1 SEHNR, CDR2 FQNEAQ (reference sequence). The CDR3 loop spans 15 amino acids. V shed 5 bases and J 1 base; nucleotides not matched to a gene: 4. The CDR3 sequence: CASSRRDRGTDTQYF. In DNA form, the CDR3 reads TGTGCCAGCAGCCGCCGGGACAGGGGCACAGATACGCAGTATTTT.

This clonotype was observed many times. The chain employs TRBV27 and TRBJ2-7; the D call may be TRBD1 or TRBD2 (7 bases each). Trimming left V 6 bases short and J 4 bases short, with 16 bases between. The CDR3 consists of 14 residues. Germline loops: CDR1 MNHEY, CDR2 SMNVEV (reference sequence). The CDR3: CASSLGQGGYEQYF. The CDR3 nucleotides read TGTGCCAGCAGCTTAGGGCAGGGGGGGTACGAGCAGTACTTC.

This clonotype has a count of ten or more. The chain carries TRBV5-1 and TRBJ2-3, with D maybe TRBD1 (5 bases). This CDR3 region has 14 residues. Germline CDR1 is SGHRS and CDR2 is YFSETQ. Trimming cost V 3 bases and J 3 bases, with 11 bases left between them. In DNA form, the CDR3 reads TGCGCCAGCAGCTCTCAGGGCTATACAGATACGCAGTATTTT. It encodes CASSSQGYTDTQYF.

This chain joins TRBV18 and TRBJ1-3; maybe TRBD1 (6 bases). The CDR3 runs to 15 residues. Germline lookup yields CDR1 KGHSH and CDR2 LQKENI. V lost 3 bases, J lost 5 bases, and 14 bases lay in between. The DNA of the CDR3 is TGTGCCAGCTCACCTCCGGGACAAAGTAGAAACACCATATATTTT. It encodes CASSPPGQSRNTIYF.

This clonotype has at least ten counts. The gene calls are TRBV9 and TRBJ1-5; 10 nucleotides agree with TRBD1. CDR3 length: 14 amino acids. The germline V gene encodes CDR1 SGDLS and CDR2 YYNGEE. The trim removed 4 bases at V and 5 bases at J, leaving 3 bases unmatched. CDR3 nucleotides: TGTGCCAGCAGCATCGGGACAGGGGATCAGCCCCAGCATTTT. This codes for CASSIGTGDQPQHF.

This clonotype has at least ten counts. The chain combines TRBV12-3 or TRBV12-4 with TRBJ1-1, with 11 positions matching TRBD1. With V trimmed by 7 bases and J by 0 bases, 10 bases remained unmatched. The CDR3 has 17 residues. CDR3 protein: CASTYGTGGLMNTEAFF. CDR3 DNA sequence: TGTGCCAGCACCTACGGGACAGGGGGATTAATGAACACTGAAGCTTTCTTT.

This clonotype was seen a handful of times. The J gene is TRBJ2-1, the V gene TRBV18; 9 positions agree with TRBD2. Germline CDR1 is KGHSH and CDR2 is LQKENI. J gave up 7 bases and V 0 bases, and 4 bases lay outside the gene matches. The CDR3 runs 15 residues. Here the CDR3 DNA reads TGTGCCAGCTCACCACCTAGCGGGAGATGGAATGAGCAGTTCTTC. Translating gives CASSPPSGRWNEQFF.

This clonotype was counted many times. The chain carries TRBV28 and TRBJ2-1; 8 bases match TRBD2. This CDR3 contains 14 residues. V shed 6 bases and J 9 bases; nucleotides not matched to a gene: 10. Germline V lookup: CDR1 MDHEN, CDR2 SYDVKM. The CDR3 is CASRARQREFEQFF. CDR3 sequence (DNA): TGTGCCAGCAGGGCCCGCCAGCGGGAGTTTGAGCAGTTCTTC.

This clonotype came up many times. V is TRBV6-2 or TRBV6-3 and J is TRBJ2-1; D perhaps matches TRBD1 (6 bases). CDR3 length: 14 residues. Germline-derived CDR1 and CDR2 are MNHEY and SVGEGT. Deletions cut 8 bases from V and 3 bases from J, with 14 bases between. The CDR3 DNA reads TGTGCCAGCTCGGTCACAGGGATCTACAATGAGCAGTTCTTC. It yields the protein CASSVTGIYNEQFF.

This clonotype was seen many times. The J gene is TRBJ2-2, the V gene TRBV7-9; TRBD1 is a possible D gene (5 bases). V was pared by 2 bases and J by 6 bases, with 13 bases between. Per germline, CDR1 SEHNR and CDR2 FQNEAQ (reference sequence). The CDR3 length is 15 residues. The CDR3 spells CASSLRVTVAGELFF. The CDR3, as DNA: TGTGCCAGCAGCTTACGCGTGACAGTCGCCGGGGAGCTGTTTTTT.

To note about this clonotype: A much larger clone sits a single nucleotide away, making a read error possible. The V gene is TRBV6-1, the J gene TRBJ1-5, with a possible D match to TRBD1 (6 bases). The germline CDR1 and CDR2 sequences are MNHNS and SASEGT. CDR3 length: 14 residues. CDR3 nucleotides: TGTGCCAGCAACCAGGGGTATGGGAATCAGTCCCAGCATTTT. Protein: CASNQGYGNQSQHF.

CDR3 DNA sequence: TGCAGTGCTAGAGCCTTAAGCGGGAGGTCTTTCTACAATGAGCAGTTCTTC. Its translation is CSARALSGRSFYNEQFF. V is TRBV20-1 and J is TRBJ2-1, with TRBD2 matching 9 bases. CDR1 and CDR2 (germline): DFQATT, SNEGSKA (reference sequence). This CDR3 comprises 17 residues. V trimming: 1 base; J trimming: 3 bases; junction bases outside the gene matches: 10.

This chain connects TRBV29-1 to TRBJ2-2; D uncertain. There are 13 residues in the CDR3. The germline V gene has CDR1 SQVTM and CDR2 ANQGSEA. V was trimmed by 0 bases and J by 1 base, leaving 3 bases between them. CDR3 residues: CSVEEVNTGELFF. CDR3 coding DNA: TGCAGCGTTGAAGAGGTGAACACCGGGGAGCTGTTTTTT.

The chain carries TRBV20-1 and TRBJ2-7; possible D gene TRBD2, 5 bases. The ends were cut back, 3 bases at V and 0 bases at J, with 15 bases in the middle. Germline loops: CDR1 DFQATT, CDR2 SNEGSKA (reference sequence). The CDR3 sequence is 15 residues long. For the CDR3, the DNA is TGCAGTGCTAGTAACGCGGGTCAAAGCTCCTACGAGCAGTACTTC. Protein: CSASNAGQSSYEQYF.

This clonotype was detected many times. The chain uses TRBV2 and TRBJ1-2; possible D gene TRBD1, 6 bases. Between the trimmed V and J ends, which lost 3 bases and 4 bases, there was a span of 12 bases. Germline loops: CDR1 SNHLY, CDR2 FYNNEI. This CDR3 is 14 amino acids long. The CDR3 DNA follows: TGTGCCAGCAGTGATGGATCAGGGGCCTATGGCTACACCTTC. Translating gives CASSDGSGAYGYTF.

This clonotype was picked up many times. The chain has TRBV2 and TRBJ2-2; 7 positions agree with TRBD2. Germline-derived CDR1 and CDR2 are SNHLY and FYNNEI. V gave up 5 bases and J gave up 3 bases; unmatched junction bases: 3. The CDR3 consists of 14 residues. CDR3 residues: CASSILAYTGELFF. CDR3 coding DNA: TGTGCCAGCAGTATACTAGCGTACACCGGGGAGCTGTTTTTT. Full variable domain (outside the CDR3, taken from reference TRBV2 and TRBJ2-2): EPEVTQTPSHQVTQMGQEVILRCVPISNHLYFYWYRQILGQKVEFLVSFYNNEISEKSEIFDDQFSVERPDGSNFTLKIRSTKLEDSAMYFCASSILAYTGELFFGEGSRLTVL.

This clonotype was recorded at least ten times. The chain combines TRBV18 with TRBJ2-2; TRBD1 aligns across 9 bases. From germline, CDR1 is KGHSH and CDR2 LQKENI. V lost 1 base to trimming and J lost 4 bases; unmatched junction nucleotides: 4. The CDR3 spans 16 residues. This CDR3 is CASSPQGQGSTGELFF. CDR3 nucleotide sequence: TGTGCCAGCTCACCACAGGGACAGGGCTCCACCGGGGAGCTGTTTTTT.